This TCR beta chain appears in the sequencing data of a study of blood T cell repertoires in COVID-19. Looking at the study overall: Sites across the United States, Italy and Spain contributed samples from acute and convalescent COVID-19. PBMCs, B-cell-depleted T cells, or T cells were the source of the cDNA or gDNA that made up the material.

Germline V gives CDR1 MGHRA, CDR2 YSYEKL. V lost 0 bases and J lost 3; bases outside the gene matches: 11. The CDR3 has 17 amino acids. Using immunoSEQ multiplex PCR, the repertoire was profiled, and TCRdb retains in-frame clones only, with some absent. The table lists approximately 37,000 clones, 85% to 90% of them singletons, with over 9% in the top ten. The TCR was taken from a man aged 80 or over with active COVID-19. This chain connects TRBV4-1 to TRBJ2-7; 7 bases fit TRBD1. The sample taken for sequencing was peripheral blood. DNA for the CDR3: TGCGCCAGCAGCCAAGAACCACCGGGACAGATCTTCTACGAGCAGTACTTC. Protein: CASSQEPPGQIFYEQYF.